The T cell receptor (beta chain) described here comes from a study of shared T cell receptors in the human thymus. CDR1 LGHNT and CDR2 FRNRAP come from the germline V gene. CDR3 length: 14 amino acids. V was shortened by 3 bases and J by 5 bases, with 10 bases between the two germline ends. Only in-frame clones appear in the TCRdb table, and some are missing; sequencing was by immunoSEQ multiplex PCR. The sample yields fewer than 700,000 clones, around 89% seen once. These data were also filed under a second study, of human thymus T cells. From that report: Related reports documented highly overlapping thymic repertoires among unrelated individuals.

Input material: thymocytes. The sequence was collected from a boy younger than two with a congenital heart defect. The chain uses TRBV12-5 and TRBJ1-4, with D possibly TRBD1 on 5 matching bases. Here the CDR3 DNA reads TGTGCTAGTGGTTTTGGGCAGGGAAATGAAAAACTGTTTTTT. Translating gives CASGFGQGNEKLFF.